This T cell receptor (beta chain) was retrieved from a study of T-cell reconstitution after alpha-beta-depleted transplantation in children. Study-level results: T-cell counts and diversity were attributed mostly to newly produced T cells one year after transplant. Several hundred rapidly expanded clones from non-depleted graft cells reportedly supplied alpha-beta T cells about two months post-transplant.

V lost 10 bases and J lost 9; bases outside the gene matches: 9. Germline V gene lookup returns CDR1 ENHRY and CDR2 SYGVKD. This CDR3 region has 11 residues. The TCRbeta library incorporated unique molecular identifiers. MiXCR was run by TCRdb on the PCR reads, yielding one entry per CDR3 protein. The sample has 97,000 or so distinct CDR3 sequences, approximately 8% seen once. This clonotype was recorded at least ten times. Its target is unknown. The chain employs TRBV10-3 and TRBJ2-7, with 7 bases lining up with TRBD1. The material sequenced was PBMCs, taken before TCRalphabeta/CD19-depleted stem cell transplant. The receptor was isolated from a boy under 10 years old with acute lymphoblastic leukemia, due to receive a stem cell transplant. CDR3 nucleotide sequence: TGTGCCACCCGCGGACAGGCGGTGCAGTACTTC. It specifies CATRGQAVQYF.